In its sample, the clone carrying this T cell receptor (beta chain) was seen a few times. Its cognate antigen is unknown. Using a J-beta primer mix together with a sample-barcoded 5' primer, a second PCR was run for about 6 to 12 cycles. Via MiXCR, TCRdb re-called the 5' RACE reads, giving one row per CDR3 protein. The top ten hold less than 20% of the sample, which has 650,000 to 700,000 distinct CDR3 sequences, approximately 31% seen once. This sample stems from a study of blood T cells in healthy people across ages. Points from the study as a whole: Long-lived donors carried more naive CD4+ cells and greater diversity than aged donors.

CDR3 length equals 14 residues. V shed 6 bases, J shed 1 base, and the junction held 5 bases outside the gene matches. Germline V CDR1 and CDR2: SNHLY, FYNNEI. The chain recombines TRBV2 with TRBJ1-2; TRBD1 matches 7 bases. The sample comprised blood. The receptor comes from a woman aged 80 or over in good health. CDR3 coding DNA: TGTGCCAGCAGGGAGGGACAGATTAACTATGGCTACACCTTC. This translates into CASREGQINYGYTF.